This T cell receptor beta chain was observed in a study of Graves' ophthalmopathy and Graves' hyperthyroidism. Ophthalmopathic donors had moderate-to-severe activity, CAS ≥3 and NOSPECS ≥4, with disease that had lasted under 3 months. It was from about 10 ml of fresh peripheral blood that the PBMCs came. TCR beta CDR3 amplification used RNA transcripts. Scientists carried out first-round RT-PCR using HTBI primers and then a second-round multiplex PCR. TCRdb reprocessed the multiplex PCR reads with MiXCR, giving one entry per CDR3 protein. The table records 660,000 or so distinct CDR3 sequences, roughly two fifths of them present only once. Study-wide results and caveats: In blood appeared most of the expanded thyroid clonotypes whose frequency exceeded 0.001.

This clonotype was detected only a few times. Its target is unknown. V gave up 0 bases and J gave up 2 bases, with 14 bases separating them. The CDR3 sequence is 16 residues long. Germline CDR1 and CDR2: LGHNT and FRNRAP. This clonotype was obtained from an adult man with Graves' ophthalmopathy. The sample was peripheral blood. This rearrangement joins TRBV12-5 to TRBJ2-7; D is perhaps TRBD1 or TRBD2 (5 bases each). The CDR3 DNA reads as TGTGCTAGTGGTTTGGTAGTTTGGGACGGTACCTACGAGCAGTACTTC. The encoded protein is CASGLVVWDGTYEQYF.